This T cell receptor beta chain derives from a study of T cells after yellow fever vaccination. Trimming cost V 5 bases and J 1 base, with 9 bases left between them. The CDR3 runs to 14 residues. Germline values: CDR1 SGHVS, CDR2 FQNEAQ. General observations from the study: A minor fraction of clonotypes spanned both CD4 and CD8 compartments. Abundant clonotypes from the bulk population could get into FACS-sorted repertoires as contaminants.

For TCR, cDNA came from 5'RACE template switching, which added a universal primer site and UMIs. One entry per CDR3 protein results from TCRdb running MiXCR on the 5' RACE reads. The table lists hundreds of thousands of distinct CDR3 sequences, 17% of them singletons. Note on this clonotype: Its antigen is unknown.

V gene TRBV7-8 combines with J gene TRBJ2-1; no clear D gene. The receptor was derived from a man in his late teens or twenties who received the YFV17D yellow fever vaccine. The sample consisted of PBMCs, taken around 5 days after the first yellow fever vaccination. The DNA of the CDR3 is TGTGCCAGCAGCGTCGGTTGGTCCTACAATGAGCAGTTCTTC. As protein: CASSVGWSYNEQFF.